This T cell receptor beta chain was captured in a study of cytomegalovirus exposure and HLA in healthy donors. Primers for the PCR totalled 60 Vbeta and 13 Jbeta. Measured with immunoSEQ multiplex PCR; TCRdb has only the in-frame clones, and not every one. Among around 140,000 clones listed, more than 75% were seen once. The germline V gene encodes CDR1 SQVTM and CDR2 ANQGSEA. CDR3 length equals 15 residues. V dropped 6 bases and J dropped 5; count of bases not matched to a gene: 7. Comments on this clone: Its antigen remains unknown.

Study conclusions and caveats: The study had only CMV serostatus as immune exposure information. TCR beta sequences reportedly predicted most subjects' HLA-A and HLA-B alleles accurately. In a later analysis, most CMV-associated TCR beta chains appeared HLA-restricted.

The TCR originated in a female donor in good health and CMV-seronegative. V is TRBV29-1 and J is TRBJ2-3; 14 bases match TRBD2. Sequenced sample: PBMCs. The CDR3 DNA sequence: TGCAGCGTCGTGGGACTAGCGGGAGATGGAGATACGCAGTATTTT. Encoded protein: CSVVGLAGDGDTQYF.